One and the same sample provided the 10 T cell receptor beta chains below, sequenced in a study of blood T cell repertoires in COVID-19. Using immunoSEQ multiplex PCR, the repertoire was profiled, and TCRdb retains in-frame clones only, with some absent. Of 190,000 or so clones listed, around 81% are singletons. Sequencing used peripheral blood. Every receptor here comes from a man in his sixties with COVID-19, enrolled during active disease.

The chain is built from TRBV7-2 and TRBJ1-1, with 7 bases fitting TRBD1. The CDR3 covers 12 residues. With 2 bases clipped from V and 9 bases from J, the junction kept 3 bases outside the gene matches. The V gene's germline CDR1 is SGHTA and CDR2 FQGNSA. This chain's CDR3 is CASSLLTGKAFF. The CDR3 nucleotides are TGTGCCAGCAGCTTACTGACAGGGAAAGCTTTCTTT.

The chain is built from TRBV6-6 and TRBJ1-4, with 8 bases that match TRBD1. Per germline, CDR1 MNHNY and CDR2 SVGAGI (reference sequence). Trimming at V came to 2 bases and at J to 8 bases, leaving 7 bases not matched to a gene. CDR3 length equals 15 residues. This CDR3 reads CASSYLRAGGEKLFF. The CDR3 nucleotides are TGTGCCAGCAGTTACCTCCGGGCAGGGGGCGAAAAACTGTTTTTT.

V usage is TRBV24-1 and J usage is TRBJ2-5, with 13 nucleotides matching TRBD2. CDR3 size: 17 residues. In germline, CDR1 is KGHDR, CDR2 SFDVKD. With 4 bases clipped from V and 5 bases from J, the junction kept 9 bases outside the gene matches. CDR3 region: CATSDPGLAGVWETQYF. The CDR3 nucleotides read TGTGCCACCAGTGACCCCGGACTAGCGGGAGTGTGGGAGACCCAGTACTTC.

The V call is TRBV27, the J call TRBJ1-6; D gene uncertain. Per the germline V gene, CDR1 is MNHEY and CDR2 is SMNVEV (reference sequence). There are 16 residues in the CDR3. Trimming removed 10 bases at V and 0 bases at J, with 16 bases between. The CDR3 spells CATAGRFSSYNSPLHF. The CDR3 DNA sequence: TGTGCCACCGCGGGCAGGTTCAGCTCCTATAATTCACCCCTCCACTTT.

The chain carries TRBV2 and TRBJ2-2; weak D call: TRBD1 (6 bases). The CDR3 spans 15 residues. V lost 3 bases to trimming and J lost 3 bases, with 11 bases between them. Germline loops: CDR1 SNHLY, CDR2 FYNNEI. The CDR3 is CASSDWGPYTGELFF. DNA of the CDR3: TGTGCCAGCAGTGACTGGGGGCCTTACACCGGGGAGCTGTTTTTT.

This chain uses TRBV11-3 with TRBJ1-2; TRBD1 aligns across 9 bases. CDR1 and CDR2 (germline): SGHNT, YENEEA. The ends lost 5 bases at V and 6 bases at J; junction bases unmatched: 4. There are 13 residues in the CDR3. DNA of the CDR3: TGTGCCAGCAGCGAGACAGGGGGGGATGGCTACACCTTC. Its protein is CASSETGGDGYTF.

The chain recombines TRBV25-1 with TRBJ1-3, with D hard to call. This CDR3 spans 15 amino acids. Trimming removed 2 bases from V and 4 bases from J, with 12 bases in between. Germline loops: CDR1 MGHDK, CDR2 SYGVNS. In DNA, the CDR3 is TGTGCCAGCAGTGAACTCCCCCAGTTCGGAAACACCATATATTTT. Its translation is CASSELPQFGNTIYF. Using reference TRBV25-1 and TRBJ1-3 for the parts outside the CDR3, the full variable domain is EADIYQTPRYLVIGTGKKITLECSQTMGHDKMYWYQQDPGMELHLIHYSYGVNSTEKGDLSSESTVSRIRTEHFPLTLESARPSHTSQYLCASSELPQFGNTIYFGEGSWLTVV.

This clone was found once. This chain connects TRBV6-6 to TRBJ1-4, with a weak D call TRBD1 (5 bases). Per the germline V gene, CDR1 is MNHNY and CDR2 is SVGAGI (reference sequence). Trimming took 2 bases from V and 2 from J, leaving 6 bases between them. The CDR3 runs 14 residues. CDR3 coding DNA: TGTGCCAGCAGTTACAGGGGCACTAATGAAAAACTGTTTTTT. Its translation is CASSYRGTNEKLFF.

This chain links TRBV3-1 (or the pseudogene TRBV3-2) with TRBJ1-3, with TRBD1 identical over 7 bases. The CDR3 totals 11 residues. V shed 3 bases and J 11 bases; nucleotides not matched to a gene: 1. Germline V gives CDR1 LGHDT, CDR2 YNNKEL (reference sequence). The chain's CDR3 is CASSHGQAIYF. The CDR3 nucleotides are TGTGCCAGCAGCCATGGACAGGCCATATATTTT.

J is TRBJ1-4 and V is TRBV7-8; no clear D gene. V was cut by 1 base and J by 4 bases, with 7 bases left in between. This CDR3 is built from 14 residues. CDR1 SGHVS and CDR2 FQNEAQ come from the germline V gene. The CDR3 coding sequence is TGTGCCAGCAGCTTAGGGCAGATTAATGAAAAACTGTTTTTT. Translated: CASSLGQINEKLFF.